This TCR beta chain is from a study of cytomegalovirus exposure and HLA in healthy donors. PCR amplification relied on 60 Vbeta primers (plus 13 Jbeta primers). Clones were sequenced by immunoSEQ multiplex PCR, and TCRdb holds only the in-frame ones, with some missing. The sample lists roughly 200,000 clones; 65% to 90% were seen once. The ends lost 4 bases at V and 2 bases at J; junction bases unmatched: 1. This CDR3 is 13 amino acids long. The germline CDR1 and CDR2 sequences are KGHSH and LQKENI. This TCR came from a woman aged 50 to 60 in good health and CMV-seronegative. The V call is TRBV18, the J call TRBJ2-5, with 7 bases that match TRBD1. The source material was PBMCs. The CDR3 coding sequence is TGTGCCAGCTCACGACAGGGACAAGAGACCCAGTACTTC. Its translation: CASSRQGQETQYF.